A single sample is the source of the 31 T cell receptor beta chains below, sequenced in a study of cytomegalovirus exposure and HLA in healthy donors. Using immunoSEQ multiplex PCR, the repertoire was profiled, and TCRdb retains in-frame clones only, with some absent. The sample comprises 120,000 to 150,000 clones, 84% of which are singletons, and 1.4% rests with the top ten. Sequencing input: PBMCs. The receptors originated from a woman aged 25 to 39 in good health and CMV-seronegative.

Only one count was recorded for this clone. An end of the junction differs from the germline gene, which may be a read error. The V call is TRBV28, the J call TRBJ1-2; 8 bases agree with TRBD1. From germline, CDR1 is MDHEN and CDR2 SYDVKM. This CDR3 is built from 15 residues. The CDR3 protein is CASSLVVQGVPQPSF. CDR3 in DNA: TGTGCCAGCAGTTTAGTCGTACAGGGGGTTCCCCAACCATCCTTC.

The chain has TRBV2 and TRBJ2-3; 10 positions agree with TRBD2. This CDR3 contains 18 residues. With 3 bases clipped from V and 2 bases from J, the junction kept 11 bases outside the gene matches. Germline V gene lookup returns CDR1 SNHLY and CDR2 FYNNEI. The CDR3 sequence: CASSDRATSGVPTDTQYF. CDR3 nucleotides: TGTGCCAGCAGTGACCGTGCAACTAGCGGGGTACCCACAGATACGCAGTATTTT.

This clone was detected a few times. Other DNA sequences of this sample code for an identical CDR3. The chain joins TRBV28 to TRBJ1-2, with D possibly being TRBD1 (6 bases). Trimming shortened V by 2 bases and J by 4 bases, and 8 bases separated the two germline ends. Germline CDR1 reads MDHEN; CDR2 reads SYDVKM. The CDR3 sequence is 13 residues long. The CDR3 sequence: CASSLQGSYGYTF. The CDR3 DNA reads TGTGCCAGCAGTTTACAGGGGAGCTATGGCTACACCTTC.

In this sample, this clone turned up once. The V gene is TRBV10-2, the J gene TRBJ2-3; 9 bases are shared with TRBD2. The CDR3 sequence is 14 residues long. Germline trimming cut 3 bases from V and 7 bases from J; bases unmatched to any gene: 5. The V gene's germline CDR1 is WSHSY and CDR2 SAAADI. CDR3 DNA: TGCGCCAGCAGTGATAGCGGGGGAGGGAATACGCAGTATTTT. It codes for CASSDSGGGNTQYF.

The chain uses TRBV5-4 and TRBJ1-4; D might be TRBD1 (5 bases). Germline loops: CDR1 SGHNT, CDR2 YYREEE (reference sequence). The CDR3 is 15 amino acids. Trimming shortened V by 4 bases and J by 8 bases, and 18 bases separated the two germline ends. The CDR3 sequence: CASSRQTGPGEKLFF. The CDR3 DNA follows: TGTGCCAGCAGCAGACAAACAGGCCCCGGGGAAAAACTGTTTTTT.

V and J are TRBV7-8 and TRBJ2-7; TRBD1 aligns across 9 bases. The J segment lost 2 bases and the V segment lost 5 bases, leaving 4 bases of the junction unmatched. Germline-derived CDR1 and CDR2 are SGHVS and FQNEAQ. CDR3 length equals 14 residues. The CDR3 region has the DNA TGTGCCAGCAGCACCAGGACAGGGGCCTACGAGCAGTACTTC. The encoded protein is CASSTRTGAYEQYF.

The chain is built from TRBV28 and TRBJ2-1; D perhaps matches TRBD2 (5 bases). The CDR3 totals 13 residues. The V gene's germline CDR1 is MDHEN and CDR2 SYDVKM. V lost 3 bases and J lost 12, with 15 bases in between. The CDR3 DNA follows: TGTGCCAGCAGTTTCGTGGCGGTCCGGGGGCAGTTCTTC. It codes for CASSFVAVRGQFF.

In this sample, this clone turned up a few times. The chain joins TRBV11-2 to TRBJ1-2, with 10 nucleotides matching TRBD1. CDR1 is SGHAT and CDR2 is FQNNGV in the germline V gene. The CDR3 has 17 residues. Trimming removed 4 bases from V and 6 bases from J; junction bases left unmatched: 14. For the CDR3, the DNA is TGTGCCAGCAGCTCCGGCCTCGGGACAGGGGACACCAATGGCTACACCTTC. This encodes CASSSGLGTGDTNGYTF. Drawing the rest from reference TRBV11-2 and TRBJ1-2, the complete variable domain is EAGVAQSPRYKIIEKRQSVAFWCNPISGHATLYWYQQILGQGPKLLIQFQNNGVVDDSQLPKDRFSAERLKGVDSTLKIQPAKLEDSAVYLCASSSGLGTGDTNGYTFGSGTRLTVV.

The chain combines TRBV4-3 with TRBJ1-1; D ambiguous. Per germline, CDR1 LGHNA and CDR2 YSLEER. V was clipped by 2 bases and J by 1 base, with 5 bases between them. The CDR3 spans 13 residues. The CDR3 reads CASSQRRNTEAFF. In DNA form, the CDR3 reads TGCGCCAGCAGCCAAAGGAGGAACACTGAAGCTTTCTTT.

The chain combines TRBV6-1 with TRBJ1-1, with D tentatively TRBD1 (6 bases). Between the trimmed V and J ends, which lost 7 bases and 7 bases, there was a span of 19 bases. Germline CDR1 and CDR2: MNHNS and SASEGT. The CDR3 extends over 14 amino acids. CDR3 loop: CASTPWGGRGEAFF. DNA of the CDR3: TGTGCCAGCACCCCATGGGGGGGGCGCGGTGAAGCTTTCTTT.

This chain links TRBV4-1 with TRBJ1-1; D remains ambiguous. Trimming removed 1 base at V and 11 bases at J, with 14 bases between. Per germline, CDR1 MGHRA and CDR2 YSYEKL. The length of the CDR3 is 13 residues. The CDR3 region is CASSQGLKHRAFF. The CDR3 DNA sequence: TGCGCCAGCAGCCAAGGACTCAAGCACCGGGCTTTCTTT.

The V call is TRBV7-9, the J call TRBJ1-2; D not resolved. V was cut by 7 bases and J by 0 bases, with 12 bases left in between. The CDR3 covers 14 residues. The germline CDR1 and CDR2 sequences are SEHNR and FQNEAQ (reference sequence). This CDR3 reads CASTPLGSNYGYTF. For the CDR3, the DNA is TGTGCCAGCACCCCCCTTGGCTCTAACTATGGCTACACCTTC.

The count of this clone is one. V is TRBV7-2 and J is TRBJ2-3; tentative D call: TRBD2 (6 bases). With 0 bases removed from V and 5 bases from J, the gap between germline ends came to 6 bases. The CDR3 contains 13 residues. Germline V gene data show CDR1 as SGHTA and CDR2 as FQGNSA. In nucleotides, the CDR3 is TGTGCCAGCAGCTTAGCGCGGGAAGATACGCAGTATTTT. Translating gives CASSLAREDTQYF.

The chain carries TRBV5-1 and TRBJ1-1; D is uncertain. From germline, CDR1 is SGHRS and CDR2 YFSETQ. The CDR3 totals 15 residues. V shed 0 bases and J shed 3 bases, with 12 bases lying between them. CDR3 sequence reads: CASSLAGSRDTEAFF. In nucleotides, the CDR3 is TGCGCCAGCAGCTTGGCCGGGTCCCGGGACACTGAAGCTTTCTTT.

The chain links TRBV7-2 to TRBJ2-7; 8 bases match TRBD2. Trimming removed 5 bases from V and 0 bases from J; junction bases left unmatched: 6. The CDR3 consists of 15 residues. Germline loops: CDR1 SGHTA, CDR2 FQGNSA. In DNA, the CDR3 is TGTGCCAGCAGCCCCGGGGGGGGGCTCTCCTACGAGCAGTACTTC. It translates to CASSPGGGLSYEQYF.

In this sample, this clone turned up once. J is TRBJ1-3 and V is TRBV6-5; 7 nucleotides agree with TRBD1. Germline V lookup: CDR1 MNHEY, CDR2 SVGAGI. Losses at the gene ends were 6 bases for V and 0 bases for J; bases not matched to a gene: 5. This CDR3 comprises 15 residues. Here the CDR3 DNA reads TGTGCCAGCAGGCGGGACAGCCTCTCTGGAAACACCATATATTTT. Protein: CASRRDSLSGNTIYF.

J is TRBJ1-1 and V is TRBV29-1; tentative D call: TRBD1 (6 bases). CDR1 and CDR2 (germline): SQVTM, ANQGSEA. This CDR3 spans 17 amino acids. Between the trimmed V and J ends, which lost 0 bases and 4 bases, there was a span of 21 bases. The CDR3 loop is CSVEDGDIKKVGTEAFF. CDR3 coding DNA: TGCAGCGTTGAAGACGGGGACATCAAAAAGGTCGGCACTGAAGCTTTCTTT.

This clone was counted between two and nine times. The gene calls are TRBV6-5 and TRBJ1-1; 7 bases fit TRBD1. The CDR3 totals 15 residues. The V segment lost 6 bases and the J segment 3 bases; nucleotides outside the gene matches: 10. CDR1 MNHEY and CDR2 SVGAGI come from the germline V gene. The CDR3 coding sequence is TGTGCCAGCAGGGCTTCAGGGGGTTTGGACACTGAAGCTTTCTTT. Protein: CASRASGGLDTEAFF.

This clone has only a few counts. The chain couples TRBV5-6 to TRBJ1-2; tentatively, D is TRBD1 (6 bases). Germline V gene sequence: CDR1 SGHDT, CDR2 YYEEEE. With 0 bases removed from V and 13 bases from J, the gap between germline ends came to 13 bases. This CDR3 has 12 amino acids. The CDR3 nucleotides are TGTGCCAGCAGCTTGGTTGGGGGGGCTATCACCTTC. This codes for CASSLVGGAITF.

The table lists this clone with a count of one. V usage is TRBV11-1 and J usage is TRBJ2-3; a possible D gene is TRBD2 (6 bases). The CDR3 has 15 residues. V gave up 0 bases and J gave up 7 bases, with 14 bases separating them. Germline V gene lookup returns CDR1 SGHAT and CDR2 FQDESV (reference sequence). DNA of the CDR3: TGTGCCAGCAGCTTAGCCGGGGGTAATGGGAATACGCAGTATTTT. Encoded protein: CASSLAGGNGNTQYF.

The chain links TRBV5-8 to TRBJ2-5, with unresolved D. Germline loops: CDR1 SGHTS, CDR2 YDEGEE. CDR3 size: 12 residues. Deletions cut 4 bases from V and 7 bases from J, with 11 bases between. CDR3: CASSPNTRTQYF. CDR3 sequence (DNA): TGTGCCAGCAGCCCTAATACCCGGACCCAGTACTTC.

The rearrangement joins TRBV9 to TRBJ1-3; D possibly corresponds to TRBD1 (6 bases). Germline assignment: CDR1 SGDLS and CDR2 YYNGEE. The CDR3 extends over 18 amino acids. The ends were cut back, 0 bases at V and 2 bases at J, with 18 bases in the middle. The CDR3, as DNA: TGTGCCAGCAGCGTAGGCGAGGGGGGGGAGGGTACTGGAAACACCATATATTTT. Protein product: CASSVGEGGEGTGNTIYF.

CDR3 DNA sequence: TGTGCCAGCAGTAGGGAGGGGGGGCCGATTGGAGAGCAGTACTTC. It translates to CASSREGGPIGEQYF. The chain uses TRBV9 and TRBJ2-7; TRBD2 is a possible D gene (7 bases). In germline, CDR1 is SGDLS, CDR2 YYNGEE. CDR3 length: 15 amino acids. V gave up 5 bases and J gave up 7 bases, with 22 bases separating them.

The chain uses TRBV7-3 and TRBJ2-6, with TRBD1 as a possible D gene (6 bases). CDR1 and CDR2 from the germline V gene are SGHTA and FQGTGA. V shed 5 bases and J shed 0 bases, with 11 bases lying between them. This CDR3 is 16 amino acids long. CDR3 nucleotides: TGTGCCAGCAGCCCACAGGGCCCCTCTGGGGCCAACGTCCTGACTTTC. Its translation: CASSPQGPSGANVLTF.

V and J are TRBV9 and TRBJ1-3, with D perhaps TRBD1 (5 bases). The ends were cut back, 3 bases at V and 3 bases at J, with 10 bases in the middle. The CDR3 has 14 residues. CDR1 is SGDLS, CDR2 YYNGEE, per germline. The CDR3 region is CASSEGRYGNTIYF. The CDR3, as DNA: TGTGCCAGCAGCGAGGGGCGGTATGGAAACACCATATATTTT.

Regarding this clone: This specimen includes other DNA sequences encoding the same CDR3. The chain uses TRBV5-1 and TRBJ2-5, with D possibly being TRBD2 (5 bases). Trimming pared 4 bases from V and 2 bases from J, leaving 9 bases between. The germline CDR1 and CDR2 sequences are SGHRS and YFSETQ. The CDR3 runs to 13 residues. The CDR3 loop is CASSPGSQETQYF. The CDR3, as DNA: TGCGCCAGCAGCCCGGGATCGCAAGAGACCCAGTACTTC.

This chain links TRBV28 with TRBJ1-5; the D is unclear. Germline-derived CDR1 and CDR2 are MDHEN and SYDVKM. V was trimmed by 3 bases and J by 5 bases, leaving 5 bases between them. The length of the CDR3 is 12 residues. The CDR3 loop reads CASSLLDQPQHF. CDR3 nucleotide sequence: TGTGCCAGCAGTTTGCTAGATCAGCCCCAGCATTTT.

V and J are TRBV14 and TRBJ2-7, with D unresolved. Trimming removed 3 bases from V and 1 base from J, with 10 bases in between. The CDR3 spans 14 residues. From germline, CDR1 is SGHDN and CDR2 FVKESK. CDR3 residues: CASSHSPGSYEQYF. The CDR3 bases are TGTGCCAGCAGCCATTCGCCCGGGTCCTACGAGCAGTACTTC.

This chain links TRBV2 with TRBJ2-5; tentative D call: TRBD2 (5 bases). Germline loops: CDR1 SNHLY, CDR2 FYNNEI. V was shortened by 4 bases and J by 2 bases, with 14 bases between the two germline ends. There are 15 residues in the CDR3. The CDR3 is CASSVAGHPQETQYF. In DNA, the CDR3 is TGTGCCAGCAGTGTTGCGGGCCACCCTCAAGAGACCCAGTACTTC.

J is TRBJ1-2 and V is TRBV19; D possibly corresponds to TRBD1 (6 bases). The CDR3 spans 14 residues. V was clipped by 3 bases and J by 4 bases, with 12 bases between them. Germline loops: CDR1 LNHDA, CDR2 SQIVND (reference sequence). CDR3 residues: CASSILGAIYGYTF. CDR3 DNA: TGTGCCAGTAGTATCTTGGGGGCAATCTATGGCTACACCTTC. Based on the CDR3 plus reference TRBV19 and TRBJ1-2, the full variable domain is DGGITQSPKYLFRKEGQNVTLSCEQNLNHDAMYWYRQDPGQGLRLIYYSQIVNDFQKGDIAEGYSVSREKKESFPLTVTSAQKNPTAFYLCASSILGAIYGYTFGSGTRLTVV.

CDR3 residues: CASSYPAEARNTIYF. The CDR3 DNA reads TGTGCCAGCAGTTACCCGGCGGAGGCGAGAAACACCATATATTTT. This chain links TRBV6-6 with TRBJ1-3; D not certain. The CDR3 extends over 15 amino acids. Trimming stripped 2 bases from V and 5 bases from J, with 13 bases between. Germline V gene sequence: CDR1 MNHNY, CDR2 SVGAGI (reference sequence).